This passage covers 4 T cell receptor beta chains from one sample sequenced in a study of blood T cell repertoires in COVID-19. TCRdb's copy holds only in-frame clones and misses some; the assay was immunoSEQ multiplex PCR. The table shows hundreds of thousands of clones, with about 80% occurring only once. The sample comprised peripheral blood. The source is a woman of 80 years or more with acute or convalescent COVID-19.

V usage is TRBV19 and J usage is TRBJ2-7; TRBD1 matches 10 bases. In germline, CDR1 is LNHDA, CDR2 SQIVND (reference sequence). V was clipped by 6 bases and J by 2 bases; unmatched bases: 4. The CDR3 runs to 14 residues. The DNA for the CDR3 is TGTGCCAGTAGGACGACAGGGGGCCCCTACGAGCAGTACTTC. The encoded protein is CASRTTGGPYEQYF.

The chain carries TRBV7-8 and TRBJ1-1, with D possibly matching TRBD1 (5 bases). Trimming stripped 3 bases from V and 1 base from J, with 9 bases between. CDR1 and CDR2 from the germline V gene are SGHVS and FQNEAQ. CDR3 length: 14 amino acids. The chain's CDR3 is CASSFTGANTEAFF. The CDR3 bases are TGTGCCAGCAGCTTTACAGGAGCGAACACTGAAGCTTTCTTT.

This clone turned up a few times. The chain combines TRBV12-5 with TRBJ1-1, with D perhaps matching TRBD1 (5 bases). CDR1 and CDR2 (germline): LGHNT, FRNRAP. This CDR3 has 19 residues. Trimming took 2 bases from V and 0 from J, leaving 22 bases between them. The CDR3 is CASGLKVYGTGPLNTEAFF. The CDR3 region has the DNA TGTGCTAGTGGTTTGAAGGTCTATGGCACAGGACCCCTGAACACTGAAGCTTTCTTT.

The chain recombines TRBV6-5 with TRBJ2-5, with TRBD1 matching 9 bases. The CDR3 extends over 16 amino acids. In germline, CDR1 is MNHEY, CDR2 SVGAGI. After removal of 0 bases from V and 5 bases from J, the junction contained 7 bases not matched to a gene. CDR3 region: CASSYSKGQGGETQYF. The CDR3 DNA sequence: TGTGCCAGCAGTTACTCGAAGGGACAGGGAGGGGAGACCCAGTACTTC.